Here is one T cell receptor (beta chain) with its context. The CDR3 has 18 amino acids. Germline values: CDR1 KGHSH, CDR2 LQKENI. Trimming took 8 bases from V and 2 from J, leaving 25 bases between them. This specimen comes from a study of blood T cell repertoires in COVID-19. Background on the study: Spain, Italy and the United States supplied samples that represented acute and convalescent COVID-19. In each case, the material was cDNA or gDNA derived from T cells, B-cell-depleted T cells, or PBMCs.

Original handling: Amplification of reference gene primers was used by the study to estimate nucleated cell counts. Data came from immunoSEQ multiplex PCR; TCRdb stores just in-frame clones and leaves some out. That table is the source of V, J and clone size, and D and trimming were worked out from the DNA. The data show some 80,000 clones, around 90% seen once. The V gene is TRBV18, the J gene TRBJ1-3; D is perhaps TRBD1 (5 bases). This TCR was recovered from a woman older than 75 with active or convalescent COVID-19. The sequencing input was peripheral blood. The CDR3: CASATLTSGIRTGNTIYF. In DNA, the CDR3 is TGTGCCAGCGCCACCCTTACTTCAGGGATTCGTACTGGAAACACCATATATTTT.